The clone carrying this T cell receptor beta chain was seen only a few times. Around 30,000 T cell genomes, or around 180 ng DNA, went into the sorted-subset replicate PCRs. TCRdb's table, derived via immunoSEQ multiplex PCR, lists solely in-frame clones and lacks some. The table records 740,000 or so clones, approximately 73% of them present only once. These data are taken from a study of shared clonotypes between healthy human individuals. Turning to the study itself: Researchers assigned three CD4 naive, three CD4 memory, two CD8 naive and one CD8 memory plate to each donor.

The CDR3 loop spans 14 amino acids. The V end was cut by 9 bases, the J end by 4 bases, with 18 bases between. Germline values: CDR1 MNHEY, CDR2 SVGAGI. Sequenced material: memory CD4+ T cells sorted from blood. Documented subset: CD45RA-negative fraction. The rearrangement uses TRBV6-5 and TRBJ1-2, with D possibly TRBD1 on 6 matching bases. This TCR derives from a woman aged 25 to 45 in good health. In nucleotides, the CDR3 is TGTGCCAGTAAGGTGTCAGGGGCCTTCTATGGCTACACCTTC. This codes for CASKVSGAFYGYTF.